This TCR beta chain was identified in a study of vaccination and CD4 T cells after COVID-19. Study-wide background: Nasal swab PCR had shown SARS-CoV-2 positivity in the convalescent patients (under ten mild cases, one severe case).

Oncomine TCR Beta short-read sequencing was applied to DNA from cultured CD4+ T cells. TCRdb re-called the PCR reads with MiXCR, one entry per CDR3 protein. This sample has 15,000 to 20,000 distinct CDR3 sequences, with roughly 27% found just once. A note on this clonotype: What it recognizes is unknown.

This sample's treatment: approximately 11-day PBMC culture with coronavirus spike peptide pools or control peptides (ViraFEST assay). The CDR3 is made up of 17 amino acids. Trimming removed 5 bases at V and 1 base at J, with 18 bases between. Germline loops: CDR1 MNHEY, CDR2 SMNVEV (reference sequence). The receptor was isolated from a human donor with COVID-19. Source material: cultured CD4+ T cells from blood. The rearrangement uses TRBV27 and TRBJ1-5; no definite D call. CDR3 DNA sequence: TGTGCCAGCAGTCCGCAGCTGACGGTGGGGAGCAATCAGCCCCAGCATTTT. This translates into CASSPQLTVGSNQPQHF.